This is a list of T cell receptor beta chains from one sample in a study of cytomegalovirus exposure and HLA in healthy donors. The assay was immunoSEQ multiplex PCR, and TCRdb's table has in-frame clones only and misses some. The sample includes 150,000 to 200,000 clones, roughly four fifths of them seen just once. Sequenced: PBMCs. Every receptor here comes from a man aged 50-60 years in good health and CMV-seropositive. CDR3s include the opening cysteine and the closing phenylalanine or tryptophan. D genes are given only for firm matches. Some rows have no size entry. The others give once, few or many, or a class for an expanded clone.

length: 12; V: TRBV6-1; D: -; J: TRBJ1-1; size: -; DNA: TGTGCCAGCACCCCCATGAACACTGAAGCTTTCTTT; CDR3: CASTPMNTEAFF
length: 15; V: TRBV4-1; D: -; J: TRBJ2-7; size: -; DNA: TGCGCCAGCAGCTCGATGGTTAGAAGAAACTACGAGCAGTACTTC; CDR3: CASSSMVRRNYEQYF
length: 14; V: TRBV10-3; D: -; J: TRBJ2-2; size: -; DNA: TGTGCCATCAGCCGGGACACAAACACCGGGGAGCTGTTTTTT; CDR3: CAISRDTNTGELFF
length: 12; V: TRBV18; D: -; J: TRBJ2-5; size: -; DNA: TGTGCCAGCTCACCAGATGTCGGTTCCCAGTACTTC; CDR3: CASSPDVGSQYF
length: 14; V: TRBV30; D: TRBD1; J: TRBJ1-1; size: -; DNA: TGTGCCTGGAGACTGAAGGGGGCGCGAAGGGCGGCTTTCTTT; CDR3: CAWRLKGARRAAFF
length: 13; V: TRBV5-1; D: -; J: TRBJ2-5; size: -; DNA: TGCGCCAGCAGTTTGGACAGAGTAGAGACCCAGTACTTC; CDR3: CASSLDRVETQYF
length: 15; V: TRBV6-6; D: TRBD1; J: TRBJ2-5; size: -; DNA: TGTGCCAGCAGTTACGGGACAGGGGGGGGCAAGACCCAGTACTTC; CDR3: CASSYGTGGGKTQYF
length: 15; V: TRBV6-1; D: TRBD2; J: TRBJ2-3; size: -; DNA: TGTGCCAGCAGTGAAGGGGGGGGATGGACAGATACGCAGTATTTT; CDR3: CASSEGGGWTDTQYF
length: 14; V: TRBV25-1; D: -; J: TRBJ2-1; size: -; DNA: TGTGCCAGCAGTGTTCGGACACCTAACAATGAGCAGTTCTTC; CDR3: CASSVRTPNNEQFF
length: 14; V: TRBV9; D: -; J: TRBJ2-1; size: -; DNA: TGTGCCAGCAGCGACGTCGGGGGGCCGGGTGAGCAGTTCTTC; CDR3: CASSDVGGPGEQFF
length: 15; V: TRBV7-5; D: -; J: TRBJ1-2; size: -; DNA: TGTGTCAGAAGCCCCCGGGAGGGGACCACCTATGGCTACACCTTC; CDR3: CVRSPREGTTYGYTF
length: 16; V: TRBV4-3; D: TRBD1; J: TRBJ2-1; size: -; DNA: TGCGCCAGCAGCCAAGGGGGACAGGGGGCAAGAAATGAGCAGTTCTTC; CDR3: CASSQGGQGARNEQFF
length: 16; V: TRBV19; D: -; J: TRBJ1-5; size: few; DNA: TGTGCCAGTAGCGAACCTTTTAGACGGGGTAATCAGCCCCAGCATTTT; CDR3: CASSEPFRRGNQPQHF
length: 16; V: TRBV7-8; D: TRBD1; J: TRBJ2-3; size: -; DNA: TGTGCCAGCAGGCGACCGGGACAGGGGAACACAGATACGCAGTATTTT; CDR3: CASRRPGQGNTDTQYF
length: 15; V: TRBV5-5; D: -; J: TRBJ2-7; size: -; DNA: TGTGCCAGCAGCCCCGAAACACATCTCTCCTACGAGCAGTACTTC; CDR3: CASSPETHLSYEQYF
length: 14; V: TRBV14; D: TRBD2; J: TRBJ2-7; size: -; DNA: TGTGCCAGCAGCGAGGGGACTAGCGACTACGAGCAGTACTTC; CDR3: CASSEGTSDYEQYF
length: 13; V: TRBV2; D: -; J: TRBJ1-5; size: few; DNA: TGTGCCACCAGAAAGGACAGTAATCAGCCCCAGCATTTT; CDR3: CATRKDSNQPQHF
length: 13; V: TRBV7-3; D: TRBD1; J: TRBJ2-5; size: -; DNA: TGTGCCAGCAGCAACGACAGGGGTGGGGAGCAGTACTTC; CDR3: CASSNDRGGEQYF
length: 15; V: TRBV5-6; D: TRBD1; J: TRBJ2-2; size: -; DNA: TGTGCCAGCAGCTGGGGACAGGGGCACACCGGGGAGCTGTTTTTT; CDR3: CASSWGQGHTGELFF
length: 14; V: TRBV4-3; D: -; J: TRBJ1-6; size: -; DNA: TGCGCCAGCAGCCAAGGATCGACAGCTTCACCCCTCCACTTT; CDR3: CASSQGSTASPLHF
length: 14; V: TRBV12-5; D: -; J: TRBJ2-1; size: once; DNA: TGTGCTAGTGGTTCTTCCGGGAGACCCAATGAGCAGTTCTTC; CDR3: CASGSSGRPNEQFF
length: 12; V: TRBV28; D: -; J: TRBJ1-5; size: -; DNA: TGTGCCAGCAGTCAGAGCAATCAGCCCCAGCATTTT; CDR3: CASSQSNQPQHF
length: 13; V: TRBV5-1; D: TRBD2; J: TRBJ2-3; size: -; DNA: TGCGCCAGCAGCTTTGCGGGGGAGGATACGCAGTATTTT; CDR3: CASSFAGEDTQYF
length: 14; V: TRBV6-5; D: -; J: TRBJ1-3; size: few; DNA: TGTGCCAGCAGTTACGGCAGTCCTGGAAACACCATATATTTT; CDR3: CASSYGSPGNTIYF
length: 12; V: TRBV30; D: -; J: TRBJ1-1; size: -; DNA: TGTGCCTGGCAGCCGGGACTCAATGAGGCTTTCTTT; CDR3: CAWQPGLNEAFF
length: 16; V: TRBV15; D: TRBD1; J: TRBJ2-2; size: -; DNA: TGTGCCACCAGCAATCCGGGACAGGGTTCCACCGGGGAGCTGTTTTTT; CDR3: CATSNPGQGSTGELFF
length: 15; V: TRBV5-5; D: TRBD1; J: TRBJ2-7; size: -; DNA: TGTGCCAGCAGCCCCGGGGGCGGGACAGGCTACGAGCAGTACTTC; CDR3: CASSPGGGTGYEQYF
length: 14; V: TRBV10-3; D: TRBD1; J: TRBJ1-1; size: -; DNA: TGTGCCATCGGGACAGGGGGAGCGAACACTGAAGCTTTCTTT; CDR3: CAIGTGGANTEAFF
length: 13; V: TRBV5-8; D: -; J: TRBJ2-7; size: -; DNA: TGTGCCAGCAGCTTTTTGGGCAGCTACGAGCAGTACTTC; CDR3: CASSFLGSYEQYF
length: 15; V: TRBV27; D: TRBD1; J: TRBJ1-5; size: -; DNA: TGTGCCAGCAGTTCGGGACAGTCTAGCAATCAGCCCCAGCATTTT; CDR3: CASSSGQSSNQPQHF
length: 15; V: TRBV7-9; D: TRBD2; J: TRBJ2-5; size: -; DNA: TGTGCCAGCAGCTTTGGAACGGGGGGGCCGGAGACCCAGTACTTC; CDR3: CASSFGTGGPETQYF
length: 15; V: TRBV5-8; D: -; J: TRBJ1-3; size: few; DNA: TGTGCCAGCAGGGCTCTACAGGGATCGGGAAACACCATATATTTT; CDR3: CASRALQGSGNTIYF
length: 13; V: TRBV7-6; D: -; J: TRBJ2-1; size: -; DNA: TGTGCCAGCAGCTCTACCCAGGGCTTTGAGCAGTTCTTC; CDR3: CASSSTQGFEQFF
length: 18; V: TRBV5-1; D: -; J: TRBJ2-7; size: -; DNA: TGCGCCAGCAGCGTGACAGGTCTGGGAAGCTCGATCTCCTACGAGCAGTACTTC; CDR3: CASSVTGLGSSISYEQYF
length: 15; V: TRBV7-6; D: -; J: TRBJ2-5; size: once; DNA: TGTGCCAGCGGCCGCGGGCTAGCGCTTCAAGAGACCCAGTACTTC; CDR3: CASGRGLALQETQYF
length: 13; V: TRBV7-8; D: TRBD1; J: TRBJ1-6; size: -; DNA: TGTGCCAGCAGTTTCCAGGGGGATTCACCCCTCCACTTT; CDR3: CASSFQGDSPLHF